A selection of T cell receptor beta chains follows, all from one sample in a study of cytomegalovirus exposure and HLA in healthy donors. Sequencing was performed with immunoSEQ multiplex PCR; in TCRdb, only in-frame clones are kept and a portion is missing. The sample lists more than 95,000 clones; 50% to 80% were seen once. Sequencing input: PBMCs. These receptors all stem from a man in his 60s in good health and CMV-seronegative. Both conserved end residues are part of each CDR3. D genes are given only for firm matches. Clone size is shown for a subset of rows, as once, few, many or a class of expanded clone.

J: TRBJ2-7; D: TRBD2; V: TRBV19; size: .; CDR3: CASIKAGGPDEQYF; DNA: TGTGCCAGTATAAAAGCGGGAGGGCCGGACGAGCAGTACTTC
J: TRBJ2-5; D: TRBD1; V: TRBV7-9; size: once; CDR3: CASSLSRDRVFFGETQYF; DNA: TGTGCCAGCAGCTTATCCCGAGACAGGGTTTTCTTCGGGGAGACCCAGTACTTC
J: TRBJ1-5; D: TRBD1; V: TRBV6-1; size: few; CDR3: CASNLDRGVLGAQHF; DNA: TGTGCCAGCAACCTAGACAGGGGGGTTCTAGGGGCCCAGCATTTT
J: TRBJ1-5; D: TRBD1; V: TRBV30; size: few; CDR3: CAWSGGGGGQPQHF; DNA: TGTGCCTGGAGTGGTGGAGGGGGCGGTCAGCCCCAGCATTTT
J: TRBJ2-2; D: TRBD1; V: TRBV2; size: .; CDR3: CASRRNTGGRTGELFF; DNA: TGTGCCAGCAGAAGAAATACAGGGGGCAGGACCGGGGAGCTGTTTTTT
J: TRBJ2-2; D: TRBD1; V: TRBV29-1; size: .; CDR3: CSAQTGGTGELFF; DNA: TGCAGCGCCCAGACAGGGGGGACCGGGGAGCTGTTTTTT
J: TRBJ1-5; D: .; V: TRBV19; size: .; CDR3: CASSMRSGSHQTNQPQHF; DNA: TGTGCCAGTAGTATGAGGTCGGGGAGTCACCAGACTAATCAGCCCCAGCATTTT
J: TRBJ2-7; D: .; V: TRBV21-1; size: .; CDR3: CASSKGACFDSYEQYF; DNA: TGTGCCAGCAGCAAAGGGGCCTGCTTCGACTCCTACGAGCAGTACTTC
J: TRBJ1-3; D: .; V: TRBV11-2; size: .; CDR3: CASSYDLISGNTIYF; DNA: TGTGCCAGCAGCTACGACTTAATCTCTGGAAACACCATATATTTT
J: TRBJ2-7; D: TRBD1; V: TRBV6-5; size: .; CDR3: CASSPRTGMTYEQYF; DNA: TGTGCCAGCAGTCCAAGGACAGGGATGACCTACGAGCAGTACTTC
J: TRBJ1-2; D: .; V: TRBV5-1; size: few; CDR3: CASSSGGTYRYTF; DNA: TGCGCCAGCAGCTCCGGGGGGACTTATCGCTACACCTTC
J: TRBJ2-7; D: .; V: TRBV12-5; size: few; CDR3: CASGLWSGEEQYF; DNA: TGTGCTAGTGGTTTGTGGTCGGGGGAGGAGCAGTACTTC
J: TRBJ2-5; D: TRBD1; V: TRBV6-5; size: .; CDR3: CASSYRGQGAQETQYF; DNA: TGTGCCAGCAGTTACAGGGGACAGGGCGCCCAAGAGACCCAGTACTTC
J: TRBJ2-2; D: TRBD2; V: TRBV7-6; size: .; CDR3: CASSTTSGGAARELFF; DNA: TGTGCCAGCAGCACCACTAGCGGGGGGGCCGCCCGGGAGCTGTTTTTT
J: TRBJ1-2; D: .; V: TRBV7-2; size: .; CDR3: CASSLAFPGFGYTF; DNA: TGTGCCAGCAGCTTAGCTTTCCCGGGGTTTGGCTACACCTTC
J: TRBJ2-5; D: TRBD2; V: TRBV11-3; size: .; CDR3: CASSRRSSGSGETQYF; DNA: TGTGCCAGCAGCCGTCGTAGTAGCGGGAGTGGGGAGACCCAGTACTTC
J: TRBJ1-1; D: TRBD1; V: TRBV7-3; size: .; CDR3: CASSSQGAHTEAFF; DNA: TGTGCCAGCAGCTCACAGGGGGCGCACACTGAAGCTTTCTTT
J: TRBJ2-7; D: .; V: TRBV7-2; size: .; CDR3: CASSLGGVAAYEQYF; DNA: TGTGCCAGCAGCTTAGGGGGCGTTGCCGCCTACGAGCAGTACTTC
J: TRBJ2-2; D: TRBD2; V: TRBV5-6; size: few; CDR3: CASRLLAGLIETGELFF; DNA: TGTGCCAGCAGACTTCTAGCGGGGCTAATCGAGACCGGGGAGCTGTTTTTT
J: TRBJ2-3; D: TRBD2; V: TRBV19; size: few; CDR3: CASSIGTSYTDTQYF; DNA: TGTGCCAGTAGTATAGGGACTAGCTACACAGATACGCAGTATTTT
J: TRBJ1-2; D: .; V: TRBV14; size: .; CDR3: CASSPGMRRYGYTF; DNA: TGTGCCAGCAGCCCGGGTATGAGACGCTATGGCTACACCTTC
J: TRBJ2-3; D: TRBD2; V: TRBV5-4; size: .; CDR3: CASSFGAGATDTQYF; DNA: TGTGCCAGCAGCTTTGGAGCGGGAGCGACAGATACGCAGTATTTT
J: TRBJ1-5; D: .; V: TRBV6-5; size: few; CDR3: CASGVRGINQPQHF; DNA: TGTGCCAGCGGGGTAAGGGGCATCAATCAGCCCCAGCATTTT
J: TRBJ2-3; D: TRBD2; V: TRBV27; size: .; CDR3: CASSSPRSGATDTQYF; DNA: TGTGCCAGCAGTTCTCCGAGGAGCGGGGCCACAGATACGCAGTATTTT
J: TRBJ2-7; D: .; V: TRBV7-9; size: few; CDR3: CASSLVILGQRTYEQYF; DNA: TGTGCCAGCAGCTTAGTGATACTAGGACAGAGAACCTACGAGCAGTACTTC
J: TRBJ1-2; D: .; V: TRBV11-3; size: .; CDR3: CASSLDQVGYTF; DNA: TGTGCCAGCAGCTTAGATCAGGTTGGCTACACCTTC
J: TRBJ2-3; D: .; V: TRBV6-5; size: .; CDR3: CASFRDSRDTQYF; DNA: TGTGCCAGCTTTCGGGACTCCAGAGATACGCAGTATTTT
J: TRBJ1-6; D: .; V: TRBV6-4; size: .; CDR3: CASSDVNGPKNSPLHF; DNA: TGTGCCAGCAGTGACGTGAACGGTCCGAAAAATTCACCCCTCCACTTT
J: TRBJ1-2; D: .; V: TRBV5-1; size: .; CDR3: CASSRTASNYGYTF; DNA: TGCGCCAGCAGCCGAACAGCTTCTAACTATGGCTACACCTTC
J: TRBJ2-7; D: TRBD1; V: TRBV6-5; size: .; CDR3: CASSYFKPGQGAEQYF; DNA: TGTGCCAGCAGTTACTTCAAACCGGGACAGGGGGCCGAGCAGTACTTC
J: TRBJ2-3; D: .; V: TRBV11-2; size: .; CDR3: CASSLDHVGADTQYF; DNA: TGTGCCAGCAGCTTAGATCATGTGGGAGCAGATACGCAGTATTTT
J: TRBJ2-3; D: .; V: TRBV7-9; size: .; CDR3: CASSLAPLSSDTQYF; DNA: TGTGCCAGCAGCTTAGCGCCACTGAGTTCGGATACGCAGTATTTT
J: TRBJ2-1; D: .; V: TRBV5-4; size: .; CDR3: CASSLEGGSYNEQFF; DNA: TGTGCCAGCAGCTTGGAAGGGGGCTCCTACAATGAGCAGTTCTTC
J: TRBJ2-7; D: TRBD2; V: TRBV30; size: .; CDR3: CAWGQTSSSYEQYF; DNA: TGTGCCTGGGGCCAGACTAGCAGCTCCTACGAGCAGTACTTC
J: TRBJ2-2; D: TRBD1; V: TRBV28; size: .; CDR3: CASSSAGTVPTGELFF; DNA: TGTGCCAGCAGTTCCGCCGGGACAGTTCCTACCGGGGAGCTGTTTTTT
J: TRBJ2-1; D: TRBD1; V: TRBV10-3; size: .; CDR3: CAISATGVGYNEQFF; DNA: TGTGCCATCAGTGCTACAGGGGTCGGCTACAATGAGCAGTTCTTC
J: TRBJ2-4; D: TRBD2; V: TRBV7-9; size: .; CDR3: CASSIERGGFVDNIQYF; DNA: TGTGCCAGCAGCATTGAGCGGGGGGGCTTTGTGGATAACATTCAGTACTTC
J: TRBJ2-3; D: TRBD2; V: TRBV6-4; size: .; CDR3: CASSVDGTSGTDTQYF; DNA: TGTGCCAGCAGTGTTGATGGGACTAGCGGCACAGATACGCAGTATTTT
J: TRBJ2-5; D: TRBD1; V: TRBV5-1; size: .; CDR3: CASSVQGARRETQYF; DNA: TGCGCCAGCAGTGTACAGGGGGCGCGGCGAGAGACCCAGTACTTC
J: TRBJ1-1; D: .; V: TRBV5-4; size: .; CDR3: CASSVGSAKNTEAFF; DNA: TGTGCCAGCAGCGTCGGGTCGGCCAAGAACACTGAAGCTTTCTTT
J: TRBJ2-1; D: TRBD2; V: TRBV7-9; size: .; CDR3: CASRIRGASGRNEQFF; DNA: TGTGCCAGTCGAATCAGAGGGGCTAGCGGGAGGAATGAGCAGTTCTTC
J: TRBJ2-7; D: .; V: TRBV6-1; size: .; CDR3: CASSPWRLSVEQYF; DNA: TGTGCCAGCAGCCCATGGAGGCTTTCCGTCGAGCAGTACTTC
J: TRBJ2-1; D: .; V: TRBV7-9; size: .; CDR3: CASSPGTYNEQFF; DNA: TGTGCCAGCAGCCCAGGGACTTACAATGAGCAGTTCTTC
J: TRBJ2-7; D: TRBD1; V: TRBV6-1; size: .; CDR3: CASSETPGGSNTYEQYF; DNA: TGTGCCAGCAGTGAAACCCCAGGGGGCTCCAATACCTACGAGCAGTACTTC
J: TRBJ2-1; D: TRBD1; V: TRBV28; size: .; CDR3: CASETGGGGNEQFF; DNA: TGTGCCAGCGAAACAGGGGGAGGAGGGAATGAGCAGTTCTTC
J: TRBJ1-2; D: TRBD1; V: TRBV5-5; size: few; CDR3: CASSQETGQGGYGYTF; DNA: TGTGCCAGCAGCCAAGAAACGGGACAGGGAGGCTATGGCTACACCTTC
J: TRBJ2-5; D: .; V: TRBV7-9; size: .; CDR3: CASSPRQEETQYF; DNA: TGTGCCAGCAGCCCCCGACAGGAAGAGACCCAGTACTTC
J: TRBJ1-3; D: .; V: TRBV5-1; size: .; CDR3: CASSSGTTPGNTIYF; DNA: TGCGCCAGCAGCTCAGGGACAACTCCTGGAAACACCATATATTTT
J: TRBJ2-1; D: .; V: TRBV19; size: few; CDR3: CASSITGSEQFF; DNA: TGTGCCAGTAGTATAACAGGGAGTGAGCAGTTCTTC
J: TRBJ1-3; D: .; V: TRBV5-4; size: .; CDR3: CASSFRGGNTIYF; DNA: TGTGCCAGCAGCTTTAGGGGGGGAAACACCATATATTTT
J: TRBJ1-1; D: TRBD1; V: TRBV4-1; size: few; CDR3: CASSRDRRAEAFF; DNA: TGCGCCAGCAGCCGGGACAGGCGGGCTGAAGCTTTCTTT
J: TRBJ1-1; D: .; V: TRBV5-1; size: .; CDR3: CASSLGREYTEAFF; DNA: TGCGCCAGCAGCTTGGGTAGGGAGTACACTGAAGCTTTCTTT
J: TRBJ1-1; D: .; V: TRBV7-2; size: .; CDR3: CASSIPDSYTEAFF; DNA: TGTGCCAGCAGCATACCGGACAGCTACACTGAAGCTTTCTTT
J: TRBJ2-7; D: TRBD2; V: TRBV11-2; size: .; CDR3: CASSLLRLTSGGSYEQYF; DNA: TGTGCCAGCAGCCTACTTCGCCTAACTAGCGGGGGTTCCTACGAGCAGTACTTC
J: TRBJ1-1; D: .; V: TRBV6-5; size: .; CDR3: CASSPSQRSTEAFF; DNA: TGTGCCAGCAGTCCTTCCCAGAGGAGCACTGAAGCTTTCTTT
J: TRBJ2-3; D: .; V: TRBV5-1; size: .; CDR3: CASSLRGAPTDTQYF; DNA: TGCGCCAGCAGCTTGCGGGGGGCCCCCACAGATACGCAGTATTTT
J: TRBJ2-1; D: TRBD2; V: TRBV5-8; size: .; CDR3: CASSPRLAGSSNEQFF; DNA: TGTGCCAGCAGCCCTCGGCTAGCGGGGTCCTCCAATGAGCAGTTCTTC